The 7 T cell receptor beta chains below were found in one sample sequenced in a study of cytomegalovirus exposure and HLA in healthy donors (dated by TCRdb to the late 2010s). Library construction relied on the immunoSEQ multiplex PCR assay. For the multiplex PCR, a mixture combining 60 forward primers for TCR Vbeta segments and 13 reverse primers for TCR Jbeta segments was used. Imported from immuneACCESS, the table was reduced by TCRdb to in-frame sequences with V and J called. These copies leave out some clones; in studies compared against another copy, an unresolved V gene accounts for under half, and the cause of the remainder is not known. The sample table shows over 150,000 clones, and about 80% are seen once. Roughly 9.7% of the sample lies in the top ten. Sequencing used PBMCs. These receptors were collected from a man aged 18 to 29 in good health and CMV-seropositive.

V usage is TRBV4-3 and J usage is TRBJ1-2; TRBD1 might be the D (5 bases). The CDR3 spans 14 residues. With 0 bases removed from V and 4 bases from J, the gap between germline ends came to 9 bases. Germline CDR1 reads LGHNA; CDR2 reads YSLEER. The CDR3 reads CASSQEPRAYGYTF. The DNA for the CDR3 is TGCGCCAGCAGCCAAGAACCCAGGGCCTATGGCTACACCTTC.

The chain couples TRBV6-1 to TRBJ1-1, with 8 bases that match TRBD1. Trimming took 4 bases from V and 1 from J; bases not matched to a gene: 5. Germline V gives CDR1 MNHNS, CDR2 SASEGT. This CDR3 is 15 amino acids long. DNA for the CDR3: TGTGCCAGCAGTGCCCTGGGACAGGAGAACACTGAAGCTTTCTTT. The encoded protein is CASSALGQENTEAFF.

J is TRBJ2-7 and V is TRBV4-2; possibly TRBD2 for D (5 bases). The V end lost 2 bases, the J end lost 2 bases, and 10 bases lay between the germline ends. CDR1 and CDR2 from the germline V gene are LGHNA and YNFKEQ. The CDR3 loop spans 14 amino acids. The CDR3 spells CASSQLAVTYEQYF. CDR3 bases: TGTGCCAGCAGCCAACTAGCCGTTACCTACGAGCAGTACTTC.

This clone was counted between two and nine times. This chain joins TRBV5-6 and TRBJ1-4; D gene unclear. Trimming took off 0 bases at V and 8 bases at J, with 8 bases between the two ends. This CDR3 spans 13 amino acids. In germline, CDR1 is SGHDT, CDR2 YYEEEE. The CDR3 DNA reads TGTGCCAGCAGCTTGGTTCCCACAGAAAAACTGTTTTTT. It is translated as CASSLVPTEKLFF.

The rearrangement links TRBV7-7 to TRBJ2-3, with D possibly TRBD2 on 5 matching bases. V was cut by 5 bases and J by 5 bases, with 11 bases left in between. The V gene's germline CDR1 is SSHAT and CDR2 FNYEAQ (reference sequence). The CDR3 has 13 residues. This chain's CDR3 is CASSRGEGDTQYF. In nucleotides, the CDR3 is TGTGCCAGCAGCCGGGGAGAGGGAGATACGCAGTATTTT.

Comment on this clone: Other nucleotide sequences from this sample produce the same CDR3. The chain employs TRBV27 and TRBJ2-1, with 9 bases lining up with TRBD1. The CDR3 extends over 16 amino acids. In germline, CDR1 is MNHEY, CDR2 SMNVEV (reference sequence). The V gene end was trimmed by 6 bases and the J gene end by 4 bases; junction bases not matched to a gene: 10. CDR3: CASRRTGDKSYNEQFF. The CDR3 coding sequence is TGTGCCAGCAGACGGACAGGGGACAAATCATACAATGAGCAGTTCTTC.

V gene TRBV6-6 combines with J gene TRBJ1-5; 7 nucleotides match TRBD1. Germline V gene lookup returns CDR1 MNHNY and CDR2 SVGAGI (reference sequence). The CDR3 covers 16 residues. V gave up 4 bases and J gave up 0 bases; unmatched junction bases: 6. The CDR3 spells CASSSQGRDSNQPQHF. As DNA, the CDR3 is TGTGCCAGCAGTTCACAGGGGAGAGATAGCAATCAGCCCCAGCATTTT.